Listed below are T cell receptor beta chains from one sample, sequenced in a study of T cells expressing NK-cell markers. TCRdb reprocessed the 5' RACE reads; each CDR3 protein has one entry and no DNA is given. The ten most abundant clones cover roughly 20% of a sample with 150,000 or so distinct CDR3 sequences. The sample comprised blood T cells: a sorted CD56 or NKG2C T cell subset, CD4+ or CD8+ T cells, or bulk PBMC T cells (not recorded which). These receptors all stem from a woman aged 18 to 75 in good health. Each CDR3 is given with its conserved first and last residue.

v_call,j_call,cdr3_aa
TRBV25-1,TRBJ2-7,CASSEFGSLKYF
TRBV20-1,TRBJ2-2,CSARDGGLAANTGELFF
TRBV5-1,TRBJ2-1,CASSLLLDSYYNEQFF
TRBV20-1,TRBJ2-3,CSARDRQTTDTQYF
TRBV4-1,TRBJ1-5,CASSQVGGNQPQHF
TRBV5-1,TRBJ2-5,CASRPTGETQYF
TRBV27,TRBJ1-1,CASRINPGQSTEAFF
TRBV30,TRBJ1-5,CAWRKQDGISNQPQHF
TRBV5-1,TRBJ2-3,CASSSDSSSTDTQYF
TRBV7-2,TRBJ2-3,CASSRGGRTFTDTQYF
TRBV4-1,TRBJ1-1,CASSQDWPGLNTEAFF
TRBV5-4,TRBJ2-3,CASQGTSTDTQYF
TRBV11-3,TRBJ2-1,CASSLGTLGDEQFF
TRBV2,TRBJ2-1,CASNGRGLGSYNEQFF
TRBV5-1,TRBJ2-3,CASSFGPGLAGGQDTQYF
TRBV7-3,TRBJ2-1,CASSSGREINEQFF
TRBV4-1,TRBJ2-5,CASSRVQETQYF
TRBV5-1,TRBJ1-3,CASSLDTTGTGNTIYF
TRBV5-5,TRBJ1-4,CASSFGRTNEKLFF
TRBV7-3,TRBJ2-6,CASSFSSGANVLTF
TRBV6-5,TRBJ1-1,CASSSRPNTEAFF
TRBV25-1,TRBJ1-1,CASSGGSTEAFF
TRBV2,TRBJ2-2,CASSEADRRPFF
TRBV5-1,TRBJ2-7,CASSLDLYEQYF
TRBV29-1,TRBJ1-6,CSVIANSYNSPLHF
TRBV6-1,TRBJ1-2,CASSEDSGGGGYTF
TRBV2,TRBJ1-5,CASSSRKSNQPQHF
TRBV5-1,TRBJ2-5,CASSLALASEETQYF
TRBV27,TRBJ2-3,CASSRNWASAVDTQYF
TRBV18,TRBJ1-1,CASSPHPWGSGTEAFF
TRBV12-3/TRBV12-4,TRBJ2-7,CASSSRQAQHPYEQYF
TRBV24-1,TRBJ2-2,CATSDPPKGELFF
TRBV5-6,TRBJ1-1,CASSLMGDAFF
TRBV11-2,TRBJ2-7,CASSLGSRSYEQYF
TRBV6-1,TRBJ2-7,CASSSTTQQYF
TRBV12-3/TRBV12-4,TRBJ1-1,CASSLPGTVAFF
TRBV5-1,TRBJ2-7,CASSSSGQPYEQYF
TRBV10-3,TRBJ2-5,CATQGYGRQETQYF
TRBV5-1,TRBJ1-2,CASSPMVLGYTF
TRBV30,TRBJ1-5,CAWRGGVGPQHF
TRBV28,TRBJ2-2,CASSSPFRLAGGGNTGELFF
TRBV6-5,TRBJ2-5,CASSYSQAETQYF
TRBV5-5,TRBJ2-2,CASKAWESGELFF
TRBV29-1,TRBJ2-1,CSVFGVTSGTYNEQFF
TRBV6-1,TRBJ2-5,CATGRTGVLTQYF
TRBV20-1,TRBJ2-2,CSASPRSSGSGELFF
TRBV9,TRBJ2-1,CASSPRGAFNNEQFF
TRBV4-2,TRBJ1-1,CATFPEPPGALNTEAFF